Shown below are 25 T cell receptor beta chains from a single sample sequenced in a study of a mutant IDH1 vaccine in newly diagnosed glioma. Time point reported: week 35, safety follow-up. With topical imiquimod, each dose of the vaccine consisted of 300 ug of mutant IDH1 20-mer peptide. Their cognate antigens are unknown. Generated by immunoSEQ multiplex PCR, the TCRdb table keeps only in-frame clones and is missing some. The profile covers 43,000 or so clones, with roughly 92% appearing a single time and around 2% taken by the ten largest. Sequenced here: PBMCs, sampled from a glioma patient whose treatment included an IDH1 peptide vaccine. Receptors originate from a man over 45 with glioma.

The rearrangement joins TRBV5-1 to TRBJ2-5; TRBD2 matches at 10 bases. The CDR3 is 15 residues long. V lost 1 base and J lost 6; bases outside the gene matches: 6. Per germline, CDR1 SGHRS and CDR2 YFSETQ. CDR3 sequence (DNA): TGCGCCAGCAGCTTGACTAGCGGGACGGCGAAGACCCAGTACTTC. Translating gives CASSLTSGTAKTQYF.

The chain employs TRBV29-1 and TRBJ1-2; D remains unclear. The CDR3 spans 14 residues. The germline V and J ends were trimmed by 4 bases and 3 bases, with 15 bases remaining between them. Germline V gene sequence: CDR1 SQVTM, CDR2 ANQGSEA. The CDR3 spells CSVGTFLEDYGYTF. The CDR3 nucleotides read TGCAGCGTTGGGACGTTCTTGGAGGACTATGGCTACACCTTC.

The CDR3 region is CATSRDSGANTDTQYF. Here the CDR3 DNA reads TGTGCCACCAGCAGAGATTCAGGGGCTAACACAGATACGCAGTATTTT. The chain has TRBV15 and TRBJ2-3; D might be TRBD1 (6 bases). Germline V gives CDR1 LNHNV, CDR2 YYDKDF (reference sequence). Trimming removed 0 bases at V and 2 bases at J, with 12 bases between. The CDR3 contains 16 residues.

The chain carries TRBV7-9 and TRBJ1-6; 7 bases fit TRBD1. Germline values: CDR1 SEHNR, CDR2 FQNEAQ (reference sequence). The trim removed 2 bases at V and 7 bases at J, leaving 5 bases unmatched. The CDR3 runs 15 residues. CDR3 DNA sequence: TGTGCCAGCAGCTTAAGTGCAGGGGGGAATTCACCCCTCCACTTT. This sequence encodes CASSLSAGGNSPLHF.

This chain connects TRBV27 to TRBJ2-1, with D tentatively TRBD2 (6 bases). Germline V gene lookup returns CDR1 MNHEY and CDR2 SMNVEV (reference sequence). The CDR3 covers 16 residues. Deletions cut 1 base from V and 5 bases from J, with 15 bases between. The DNA for the CDR3 is TGTGCCAGCAGTTTATTCGGGGGAAGGAGGAACAATGAGCAGTTCTTC. It is translated as CASSLFGGRRNNEQFF.

This rearrangement joins TRBV19 to TRBJ2-7; 9 bases agree with TRBD1. Germline V gene sequence: CDR1 LNHDA, CDR2 SQIVND (reference sequence). The V and J ends lost 3 bases and 2 bases, in that order; junction bases with no gene match: 2. The CDR3 is 14 amino acids. The CDR3 here is CASSMDRGPYEQYF. The CDR3 DNA sequence: TGTGCCAGTAGTATGGACAGGGGTCCCTACGAGCAGTACTTC.

The CDR3 reads CASSLGTAIYEQYF. DNA for the CDR3: TGCGCCAGCAGCCTCGGGACAGCGATATACGAGCAGTACTTC. The chain couples TRBV5-1 to TRBJ2-7, with 7 bases aligning to TRBD1. Germline V gene sequence: CDR1 SGHRS, CDR2 YFSETQ. J lost 4 bases, V lost 4 bases, and 8 bases had no gene match. The CDR3 totals 14 residues.

The CDR3 protein is CASSPRGTELSNQPQHF. CDR3 nucleotide sequence: TGTGCCAGCTCACCAAGAGGGACCGAGCTTAGCAATCAGCCCCAGCATTTT. This chain uses TRBV18 with TRBJ1-5, with D possibly being TRBD1 (5 bases). The V and J ends lost 2 bases and 0 bases respectively, with 14 bases between them. CDR1 is KGHSH and CDR2 is LQKENI in the germline V gene. There are 17 residues in the CDR3.

The V gene is TRBV4-3, the J gene TRBJ1-2, with TRBD1 matching over 7 bases. The J segment lost 4 bases and the V segment lost 0 bases, leaving 5 bases of the junction unmatched. The CDR3 has 15 residues. The V gene's germline CDR1 is LGHNA and CDR2 YSLEER. The CDR3 sequence is CASSQDGTVSYGYTF. The CDR3 coding sequence is TGCGCCAGCAGCCAAGACGGGACAGTATCCTATGGCTACACCTTC.

The chain combines TRBV28 with TRBJ2-5; D unclear. Trimming removed 6 bases at V and 1 base at J, with 12 bases between. CDR1 and CDR2 from the germline V gene are MDHEN and SYDVKM. The CDR3 is 14 amino acids. CDR3 residues: CASSLTPFQETQYF. Here the CDR3 DNA reads TGTGCCAGCAGCCTTACCCCTTTCCAAGAGACCCAGTACTTC.

CDR3 coding DNA: TGTGCCAGCAGCTTTCGCACAGATACGCAGTATTTT. This sequence encodes CASSFRTDTQYF. This chain links TRBV7-9 with TRBJ2-3; D not certain. In germline, CDR1 is SEHNR, CDR2 FQNEAQ (reference sequence). The CDR3 length is 12 residues. V shed 3 bases and J shed 1 base, with 2 bases lying between them.

The chain carries TRBV20-1 and TRBJ1-1; D may be TRBD1 (5 bases). Germline V gene data show CDR1 as DFQATT and CDR2 as SNEGSKA (reference sequence). CDR3 length: 11 amino acids. The V end lost 0 bases, the J end lost 7 bases, and 6 bases lay between the germline ends. The CDR3 DNA sequence: TGCAGTGCTAGAGAAGGGGTTGAAGCTTTCTTT. Its translation: CSAREGVEAFF.

The J gene is TRBJ2-2, the V gene TRBV6-6; TRBD2 aligns across 7 bases. This CDR3 has 12 residues. Germline loops: CDR1 MNHNY, CDR2 SVGAGI (reference sequence). The V segment lost 8 bases and the J segment 4 bases; nucleotides outside the gene matches: 1. CDR3 region: CASGRGTGELFF. DNA of the CDR3: TGTGCCAGCGGGAGGGGCACCGGGGAGCTGTTTTTT.

V and J are TRBV5-1 and TRBJ2-3; D call uncertain. Germline V gene data show CDR1 as SGHRS and CDR2 as YFSETQ. The V gene lost 6 bases and the J gene lost 0 bases, with 2 bases spanning the gap. The CDR3 length is 11 residues. The DNA for the CDR3 is TGCGCCAGCAAGAGCACAGATACGCAGTATTTT. Protein product: CASKSTDTQYF. Filled out from reference TRBV5-1 and TRBJ2-3, the complete variable domain reads KAGVTQTPRYLIKTRGQQVTLSCSPISGHRSVSWYQQTPGQGLQFLFEYFSETQRNKGNFPGRFSGRQFSNSRSEMNVSTLELGDSALYLCASKSTDTQYFGPGTRLTVL.

The V and J genes are TRBV5-4 and TRBJ2-1; D unclear. V dropped 2 bases and J dropped 0 bases, with 9 bases sitting between them. CDR3 length equals 15 residues. The V gene's germline CDR1 is SGHNT and CDR2 YYREEE (reference sequence). The CDR3 DNA sequence: TGTGCCAGCAGCTTTGTCGGTAGCTCCTACAATGAGCAGTTCTTC. Protein sequence: CASSFVGSSYNEQFF.

This rearrangement joins TRBV7-9 to TRBJ2-1, with D possibly called TRBD1 or TRBD2 (6 bases each). With 7 bases removed from V and 6 bases from J, the gap between germline ends came to 7 bases. Germline loops: CDR1 SEHNR, CDR2 FQNEAQ (reference sequence). CDR3 length: 11 amino acids. Here the CDR3 reads CASTGANEQFF. For the CDR3, the DNA is TGTGCCAGCACGGGGGCCAATGAGCAGTTCTTC.

The V call is TRBV27, the J call TRBJ2-2, with D perhaps TRBD1 (6 bases). Germline loops: CDR1 MNHEY, CDR2 SMNVEV (reference sequence). Trimming stripped 3 bases from V and 2 bases from J, with 10 bases between. There are 15 residues in the CDR3. The CDR3 here is CASSFRQDNTGELFF. CDR3 nucleotide sequence: TGTGCCAGCAGTTTTAGACAGGACAACACCGGGGAGCTGTTTTTT.

V and J are TRBV2 and TRBJ2-1; 11 nucleotides agree with TRBD2. With V trimmed by 6 bases and J by 5 bases, 15 bases remained unmatched. The germline V gene encodes CDR1 SNHLY and CDR2 FYNNEI. The CDR3 has 18 residues. The CDR3 loop is CASSADILTSGTNNEQFF. CDR3 DNA sequence: TGTGCCAGCAGCGCTGACATTTTGACTAGCGGGACAAACAATGAGCAGTTCTTC.

This clone showed up just a few times. The chain employs TRBV9 and TRBJ2-7; D unclear. The CDR3 sequence is 16 residues long. Trimming stripped 4 bases from V and 3 bases from J, with 20 bases between. Germline V gene sequence: CDR1 SGDLS, CDR2 YYNGEE. The DNA of the CDR3 is TGTGCCAGCAGCACCCACGGCCCAAAGAGATACTACGAGCAGTACTTC. Its translation: CASSTHGPKRYYEQYF.

This sequence joins TRBV5-1 and TRBJ2-1, with a weak D call TRBD2 (6 bases). The germline gives CDR1 SGHRS, CDR2 YFSETQ. The CDR3 is 15 residues long. The ends were cut back, 7 bases at V and 2 bases at J, with 16 bases in the middle. The CDR3 sequence is CASHSEGGAYNEQFF. The CDR3 DNA is TGCGCCAGCCACTCTGAGGGCGGGGCCTACAATGAGCAGTTCTTC.

The V call is TRBV9, the J call TRBJ2-7; a weak D match, TRBD2 (5 bases). Germline-derived CDR1 and CDR2 are SGDLS and YYNGEE. The CDR3 runs 12 residues. The germline V and J ends were trimmed by 4 bases and 7 bases, with 12 bases remaining between them. The CDR3 region has the DNA TGTGCCAGCAGCCACGGATCGGGAGAGCAGTACTTC. Its protein product is CASSHGSGEQYF.

CDR3 nucleotides: TGTGCCAGCAGCCCGATGACTACAGGGGGCTTGGGGACCCAGTACTTC. Protein: CASSPMTTGGLGTQYF. This chain connects TRBV11-2 to TRBJ2-5; 9 nucleotides agree with TRBD1. The germline V gene has CDR1 SGHAT and CDR2 FQNNGV. The CDR3 contains 16 residues. The J segment lost 7 bases and the V segment lost 5 bases, leaving 14 bases of the junction unmatched.

The genes are TRBV4-1 and TRBJ2-7, with 9 bases identical to TRBD1. In germline, CDR1 is MGHRA, CDR2 YSYEKL. V lost 0 bases and J lost 2; bases outside the gene matches: 2. The CDR3 covers 15 residues. The CDR3 spells CASSQEGTGPYEQYF. In nucleotides, the CDR3 is TGCGCCAGCAGCCAAGAAGGGACAGGGCCCTACGAGCAGTACTTC.

The CDR3 is CASSPGTDREAFF. In DNA, the CDR3 is TGTGCCAGCAGCCCGGGGACAGATCGCGAAGCTTTCTTT. This chain joins TRBV5-6 and TRBJ1-1; 7 nucleotides match TRBD1. The CDR3 totals 13 residues. V lost 4 bases and J lost 8; bases outside the gene matches: 8. Germline values: CDR1 SGHDT, CDR2 YYEEEE.

V is TRBV5-1 and J is TRBJ2-2; 9 bases map to TRBD1. The V gene's germline CDR1 is SGHRS and CDR2 YFSETQ. J gave up 10 bases and V 3 bases, and 4 bases lay outside the gene matches. The CDR3 totals 13 residues. In DNA, the CDR3 is TGCGCCAGCAGCTGGGGGACAGGGCAGGAGCTGTTTTTT. Protein: CASSWGTGQELFF.